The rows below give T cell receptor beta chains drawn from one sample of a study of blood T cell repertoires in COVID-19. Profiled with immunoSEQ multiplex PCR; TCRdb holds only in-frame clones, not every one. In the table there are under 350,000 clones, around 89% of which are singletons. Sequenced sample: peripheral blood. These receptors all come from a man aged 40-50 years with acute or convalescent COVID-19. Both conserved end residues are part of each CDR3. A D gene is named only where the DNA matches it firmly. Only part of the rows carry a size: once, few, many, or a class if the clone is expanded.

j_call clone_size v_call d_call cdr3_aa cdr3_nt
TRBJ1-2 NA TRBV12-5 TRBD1 CASGPGGTVYGYTF TGTGCTAGTGGACCGGGGGGGACAGTCTATGGCTACACCTTC
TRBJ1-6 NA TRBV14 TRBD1 CASSQGTGGAWNSPLHF TGTGCCAGCAGCCAAGGGACAGGGGGCGCATGGAATTCACCCCTCCACTTT
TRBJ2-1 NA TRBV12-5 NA CASGFADFSYNEQFF TGTGCTAGTGGTTTCGCGGACTTCTCCTACAATGAGCAGTTCTTC
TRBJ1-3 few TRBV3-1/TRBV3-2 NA CASSQDLGAGNTIYF TGTGCCAGCAGCCAAGATCTAGGGGCTGGAAACACCATATATTTT
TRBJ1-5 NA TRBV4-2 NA CASSQVPSTVGGNQPQHF TGTGCCAGCAGCCAAGTCCCCTCGACAGTTGGGGGCAATCAGCCCCAGCATTTT
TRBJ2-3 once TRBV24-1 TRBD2 CATSDETGTSGYTQYF TGTGCCACCAGTGATGAAACCGGGACTAGCGGTTATACGCAGTATTTT
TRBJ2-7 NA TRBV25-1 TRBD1 CASSPDRGAHEQYF TGTGCCAGCAGTCCAGACAGGGGTGCGCACGAGCAGTACTTC
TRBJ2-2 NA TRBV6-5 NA CASSPDRNTGELFF TGTGCCAGCAGCCCGGACAGAAACACCGGGGAGCTGTTTTTT
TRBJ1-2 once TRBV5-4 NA CASSQGTAGYAF TGTGCCAGCAGCCAGGGGACGGCTGGCTACGCCTTC
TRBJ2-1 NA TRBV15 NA CATSRDLMSSYNEQFF TGTGCCACCAGCAGAGATCTCATGAGCTCCTACAATGAGCAGTTCTTC
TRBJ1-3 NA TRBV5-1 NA CASSLGQGTLFGNTIYF TGCGCCAGCAGCTTGGGCCAGGGCACTTTGTTTGGAAACACCATATATTTT
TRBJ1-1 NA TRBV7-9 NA CASSQYQGEETEAFF TGTGCCAGCAGCCAATACCAAGGGGAGGAGACTGAAGCTTTCTTT
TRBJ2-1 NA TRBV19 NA CASSKGPLGAEFF TGTGCCAGTAGTAAAGGCCCTCTGGGGGCCGAGTTCTTC
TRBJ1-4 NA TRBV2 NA CASSELQGTNEKLFF TGTGCCAGCAGTGAATTACAGGGAACTAATGAAAAACTGTTTTTT